These T cell receptor beta chains were read from a single sample in a study of blood T cell repertoires in COVID-19. Measured with immunoSEQ multiplex PCR; TCRdb has only the in-frame clones, and not every one. The table lists approximately 100,000 clones, approximately 92% of them singletons. The sample was peripheral blood. These receptors all stem from a man aged 45 to 65 with active COVID-19. Both conserved end residues are part of each CDR3. Fields, in order: J gene, V gene, D gene, clone size, CDR3 protein, CDR3 DNA. A D gene is named only where the DNA matches it firmly. Part of the rows lack a size; the others show once, few, many or a class for expanded clones.

TRBJ2-1 TRBV7-2 TRBD2 NA CASSDRLAVVLSNEQFF TGTGCCAGCAGCGATCGACTAGCGGTTGTCCTATCGAATGAGCAGTTCTTC
TRBJ2-2 TRBV27 TRBD2 NA CASSGTSVGTGELFF TGTGCCAGCAGTGGGACTAGCGTAGGCACCGGGGAGCTGTTTTTT
TRBJ1-1 TRBV12-3/TRBV12-4 NA NA CASSSNTEAFF TGTGCCAGCAGTTCAAACACTGAAGCTTTCTTT
TRBJ2-5 TRBV5-1 TRBD2 NA CASSFAGGGETQYF TGCGCCAGCAGCTTCGCGGGAGGTGGCGAGACCCAGTACTTC
TRBJ1-5 TRBV5-1 TRBD1 NA CASKSQGGQPQHF TGCGCCAGCAAAAGTCAAGGGGGCCAGCCCCAGCATTTT
TRBJ2-7 TRBV20-1 NA NA CSARSSSGQYF TGCAGTGCTAGATCTAGCAGTGGGCAGTACTTC
TRBJ2-3 TRBV5-4 TRBD1 NA CASRVQGAGLQYF TGTGCCAGCAGAGTTCAGGGGGCAGGGCTGCAGTATTTT
TRBJ2-5 TRBV20-1 TRBD1 NA CSADRGTQYF TGCAGTGCTGACAGGGGGACCCAGTACTTC
TRBJ1-2 TRBV6-5 TRBD1 NA CASRKTGGARGGYTF TGTGCCAGCAGGAAAACAGGGGGCGCGAGGGGCGGCTACACCTTC
TRBJ2-3 TRBV24-1 TRBD2 NA CATRKTSGTDTQYF TGTGCCACCAGAAAGACTAGCGGGACAGATACGCAGTATTTT
TRBJ2-1 TRBV5-8 TRBD1 NA CASSPARTGVVDEQFF TGTGCCAGCAGCCCGGCGAGAACAGGGGTAGTCGATGAGCAGTTCTTC
TRBJ2-1 TRBV5-1 NA NA CASSFGAGLRTYNEQFF TGCGCCAGCAGCTTTGGTGCGGGACTTAGAACCTACAATGAGCAGTTCTTC
TRBJ1-1 TRBV4-2 NA NA CASSQISKPGEAFF TGTGCCAGCAGCCAAATAAGCAAACCAGGTGAAGCTTTCTTT
TRBJ2-1 TRBV6-4 NA NA CARSYNEQFF TGTGCCAGGTCATACAATGAGCAGTTCTTC
TRBJ2-3 TRBV18 NA once CASSPGASLTDTQYF TGTGCCAGCTCACCGGGGGCCTCTCTTACAGATACGCAGTATTTT
TRBJ1-1 TRBV19 TRBD1 NA CASSRDSTDTEAFF TGTGCCAGTAGTAGGGACAGCACAGACACTGAAGCTTTCTTT
TRBJ2-2 TRBV9 TRBD1 NA CASSYRTGDTGELFF TGTGCCAGCAGCTACCGGACAGGGGACACCGGGGAGCTGTTTTTT
TRBJ1-2 TRBV5-1 NA NA CASSLATAGNGYTF TGCGCCAGCAGCTTGGCCACGGCAGGAAATGGCTACACCTTC
TRBJ1-3 TRBV7-9 TRBD1 NA CASSLAIRPGQGRGNTIYF TGTGCCAGCAGCTTAGCGATTAGGCCGGGACAGGGGAGAGGAAACACCATATATTTT
TRBJ1-5 TRBV5-8 NA NA CASRLDFSQPQHF TGTGCCAGCAGGCTGGACTTCAGTCAGCCCCAGCATTTT
TRBJ2-1 TRBV3-1/TRBV3-2 NA NA CASSRDYYYNEQFF TGTGCCAGCAGCCGAGACTACTATTACAATGAGCAGTTCTTC
TRBJ1-4 TRBV12-2 NA NA CASRGWGTGQEEKLFF TGTGCAAGTCGCGGTTGGGGGACAGGGCAAGAGGAAAAACTGTTTTTT
TRBJ1-3 TRBV2 NA NA CASSATGNGNTIYF TGTGCCAGCAGTGCCACAGGGAATGGAAACACCATATATTTT
TRBJ1-5 TRBV30 TRBD1 NA CAWSTGVDQPQHF TGTGCCTGGAGTACAGGGGTGGATCAGCCCCAGCATTTT
TRBJ1-5 TRBV28 TRBD1 NA CASSLDRGDDQPQHF TGTGCCAGCAGTTTGGACAGGGGGGACGATCAGCCCCAGCATTTT
TRBJ2-1 TRBV19 TRBD1 NA CASSWTGRYNEQFF TGTGCCAGTAGTTGGACAGGGCGGTACAATGAGCAGTTCTTC
TRBJ2-4 TRBV7-7 TRBD2 NA CASSRTSILNIQYF TGTGCTAGCAGCCGGACTAGTATCTTAAACATTCAGTACTTC
TRBJ2-1 TRBV28 TRBD2 NA CASRRAGGLSYNEQFF TGTGCCAGCAGGAGGGCGGGAGGGCTTTCCTACAATGAGCAGTTCTTC
TRBJ1-1 TRBV29-1 TRBD1 NA CSVVGTGSSTEAFF TGCAGCGTTGTGGGGACAGGGTCCAGCACTGAAGCTTTCTTT
TRBJ2-3 TRBV5-1 NA NA CASSSTQYRDTQYF TGCGCCAGCAGCTCGACTCAGTACCGTGATACGCAGTATTTT
TRBJ1-4 TRBV6-1 NA once CASSEGVLPNEKLFF TGTGCCAGCAGTGAAGGAGTTTTGCCTAATGAAAAACTGTTTTTT
TRBJ2-3 TRBV7-9 TRBD2 once CASSVGTSGTDTQYF TGTGCCAGCAGCGTAGGTACTAGCGGCACAGATACGCAGTATTTT
TRBJ2-1 TRBV27 TRBD2 NA CASSGLGLSANEQFF TGTGCCAGCAGTGGACTAGGACTTTCGGCCAATGAGCAGTTCTTC
TRBJ2-6 TRBV28 TRBD1 NA CASSGTGSRASGANVLTF TGTGCCAGCAGCGGGACAGGGTCAAGGGCCTCTGGGGCCAACGTCCTGACTTTC
TRBJ2-3 TRBV18 TRBD2 NA CASSSLTSGSTDTQYF TGTGCCAGCTCATCATTGACTAGCGGGAGCACAGATACGCAGTATTTT
TRBJ2-7 TRBV27 NA once CASSPTTSIANNYEQYF TGTGCCAGCAGTCCCACCACTAGCATCGCAAACAACTACGAGCAGTACTTC